The 28 T cell receptor beta chains in this list originate from one sample, sequenced in a study of T cells in localized non-small cell lung cancer (dated by TCRdb to 2018 to 2020). Receptors were amplified or captured by the immunoSEQ multiplex PCR assay. The source is immuneACCESS, and TCRdb retained only in-frame sequences with V and J called. Part of the clones is not carried over; for the studies checked, unresolved V genes explain less than half of this, and the remainder is unexplained. The sample profile shows under 40,000 clones; around 73% of them were found once. The top ten constitute about 36% of the sample. Source: peripheral blood, taken before any cancer treatment. These receptors were collected from a male donor aged 60 or over with stage II squamous cell lung carcinoma.

V and J are TRBV4-1 and TRBJ1-5; weak D call: TRBD1 (6 bases). Germline CDR1 is MGHRA and CDR2 is YSYEKL. V gave up 4 bases and J gave up 7 bases, with 14 bases separating them. The CDR3 covers 14 residues. CDR3 nucleotide sequence: TGCGCCAGCAGCCCGGGGGGGGCTGGGCAGCCCCAGCATTTT. Its protein is CASSPGGAGQPQHF.

The V call is TRBV13, the J call TRBJ2-1; 12 positions agree with TRBD2. Germline CDR1 PRHDT, CDR2 FYEKMQ (reference sequence). The CDR3 extends over 18 amino acids. V was pared by 3 bases and J by 10 bases, with 16 bases of the junction left unmatched. The CDR3 region has the DNA TGTGCCAGCAGCTTCACCCTTGGACTAGCGGGACCCAGTATAGAGCAGTTCTTC. This translates into CASSFTLGLAGPSIEQFF.

The chain is built from TRBV5-6 and TRBJ1-5; 8 nucleotides line up with TRBD1. CDR3 length: 13 amino acids. V lost 7 bases and J lost 6; bases outside the gene matches: 6. Germline CDR1 is SGHDT and CDR2 is YYEEEE. For the CDR3, the DNA is TGTGCCAGCGGACAGGGTTACGGTCAGCCCCAGCATTTT. Protein: CASGQGYGQPQHF.

V gene TRBV23-1 combines with J gene TRBJ1-2; perhaps TRBD1 as D (6 bases). TRBV23-1 is assigned to the ORF class and has an uncertain function. The CDR3 is 15 amino acids. V was clipped by 2 bases and J by 0 bases, with 10 bases between them. Written as DNA, the CDR3 is TGCGCCAGCAGTCAACCGAAGGGGGCTAACTATGGCTACACCTTC. It codes for CASSQPKGANYGYTF.

This chain uses TRBV2 with TRBJ1-5; D remains unclear. Germline V gives CDR1 SNHLY, CDR2 FYNNEI. This CDR3 region has 13 residues. Trimming took off 7 bases at V and 4 bases at J, with 11 bases between the two ends. The CDR3 protein is CASIYSPNQPQHF. The CDR3 bases are TGTGCCAGCATCTACAGCCCGAATCAGCCCCAGCATTTT.

The CDR3: CASQDNSNQPQHF. The CDR3 nucleotides are TGTGCCAGTCAGGACAATAGCAATCAGCCCCAGCATTTT. The chain carries TRBV6-1 and TRBJ1-5; possible D gene TRBD1, 5 bases. This CDR3 is built from 13 residues. The germline CDR1 and CDR2 sequences are MNHNS and SASEGT. Trimming left V 9 bases short and J 0 bases short, with 9 bases between.

This rearrangement joins TRBV5-1 to TRBJ2-6; 8 bases fit TRBD1. The trim removed 3 bases at V and 2 bases at J, leaving 7 bases unmatched. The CDR3 spans 17 residues. In germline, CDR1 is SGHRS, CDR2 YFSETQ. Here the CDR3 DNA reads TGCGCCAGCAGCTCCAGAACAGGGGGAGCTGGGGCCAACGTCCTGACTTTC. This translates into CASSSRTGGAGANVLTF. Looking up the rest from reference TRBV5-1 and TRBJ2-6 gives the full variable domain: KAGVTQTPRYLIKTRGQQVTLSCSPISGHRSVSWYQQTPGQGLQFLFEYFSETQRNKGNFPGRFSGRQFSNSRSEMNVSTLELGDSALYLCASSSRTGGAGANVLTFGAGSRLTVL.

The V call is TRBV6-5, the J call TRBJ1-2; TRBD1 matches at 7 bases. There are 14 residues in the CDR3. Germline CDR1 is MNHEY and CDR2 is SVGAGI. V lost 1 base to trimming and J lost 9 bases; unmatched junction nucleotides: 8. Here the CDR3 reads CASSYWDRDPRYTF. The CDR3 nucleotides read TGTGCCAGCAGTTACTGGGACAGAGACCCCCGCTACACCTTC.

This clone showed up just a few times. The rearrangement uses TRBV6-6 and TRBJ2-7, with D unresolved. The V end lost 1 base, the J end lost 4 bases, and 2 bases lay between the germline ends. Germline V gives CDR1 MNHNY, CDR2 SVGAGI (reference sequence). The CDR3 sequence is 11 residues long. The CDR3 reads CASSYWYEQYF. CDR3 nucleotides: TGTGCCAGCAGTTACTGGTACGAGCAGTACTTC.

V gene TRBV7-2 combines with J gene TRBJ2-5; 7 positions match TRBD1. The CDR3 runs to 15 residues. With 3 bases clipped from V and 5 bases from J, the junction kept 9 bases outside the gene matches. CDR1 and CDR2 from the germline V gene are SGHTA and FQGNSA. In DNA form, the CDR3 reads TGTGCCAGCAGCTTCCAGATCGACAGGGCGGAGACCCAGTACTTC. This gives the protein CASSFQIDRAETQYF.

This clone was observed a handful of times. The chain combines TRBV2 with TRBJ1-1; 7 bases are a match to TRBD1. The germline CDR1 and CDR2 sequences are SNHLY and FYNNEI. The trim removed 11 bases at V and 0 bases at J, leaving 6 bases unmatched. The CDR3 is 13 residues long. The CDR3 DNA is TGTGCCGGACAGGAGGGTATGAACACTGAAGCTTTCTTT. It translates to CAGQEGMNTEAFF.

CDR3 in amino acids: CASSILAWETQYF. As DNA, the CDR3 is TGTGCCAGTAGTATACTAGCCTGGGAGACCCAGTACTTC. The genes are TRBV19 and TRBJ2-5; a possible D gene is TRBD2 (5 bases). Trimming took off 2 bases at V and 5 bases at J, with 9 bases between the two ends. This CDR3 region has 13 residues. Per germline, CDR1 LNHDA and CDR2 SQIVND (reference sequence).

The genes are TRBV5-6 and TRBJ2-5; no definite D call. CDR3 length equals 14 residues. Germline CDR1 and CDR2: SGHDT and YYEEEE. Deletions cut 3 bases from V and 2 bases from J, with 11 bases between. The CDR3 is CASSSRGFQETQYF. The CDR3 DNA reads TGTGCCAGCAGCTCCCGAGGATTTCAAGAGACCCAGTACTTC.

V is TRBV7-2 and J is TRBJ1-5; 10 positions match TRBD1. The CDR3 extends over 14 amino acids. Germline CDR1 is SGHTA and CDR2 is FQGNSA. The J segment lost 9 bases and the V segment lost 6 bases, leaving 8 bases of the junction unmatched. The CDR3 sequence is CASRRTGGSLPQHF. The CDR3 DNA reads as TGTGCCAGCAGGCGGACAGGGGGAAGTCTGCCCCAGCATTTT.

V gene TRBV7-9 combines with J gene TRBJ2-5; 9 nucleotides align to TRBD2. The CDR3 extends over 18 amino acids. V lost 4 bases to trimming and J lost 2 bases; unmatched junction nucleotides: 14. The germline V gene encodes CDR1 SEHNR and CDR2 FQNEAQ (reference sequence). CDR3: CASSSLTRLAEPQETQYF. In DNA form, the CDR3 reads TGTGCCAGCAGCTCTTTAACTCGACTAGCGGAGCCTCAAGAGACCCAGTACTTC.

This clone was counted only a few times. The rearrangement joins TRBV10-3 to TRBJ1-1; TRBD1 is a possible D gene (6 bases). Trimming pared 3 bases from V and 5 bases from J, leaving 13 bases between. In germline, CDR1 is ENHRY, CDR2 SYGVKD. CDR3 length: 14 amino acids. Written as DNA, the CDR3 is TGTGCCATCAGTGACAGGGGCATGGGAACTGAAGCTTTCTTT. This gives the protein CAISDRGMGTEAFF.

V and J are TRBV5-1 and TRBJ2-3; D might be TRBD2 (6 bases). V was cut by 1 base and J by 3 bases, with 9 bases left in between. Germline V gene data show CDR1 as SGHRS and CDR2 as YFSETQ. This CDR3 is built from 14 residues. The DNA for the CDR3 is TGCGCCAGCAGCTTGTTGGGGGGTACAGATACGCAGTATTTT. Translated, it gives CASSLLGGTDTQYF.

The chain is built from TRBV19 and TRBJ1-5; D perhaps matches TRBD1 (5 bases). Germline assignment: CDR1 LNHDA and CDR2 SQIVND (reference sequence). This CDR3 region has 15 residues. V lost 7 bases, J lost 2 bases, and 15 bases lay in between. The CDR3 region is CASIPAGDGNQPQHF. CDR3 sequence (DNA): TGTGCCAGTATCCCGGCGGGGGATGGCAATCAGCCCCAGCATTTT.

This chain links TRBV15 with TRBJ1-2; 7 bases are a match to TRBD1. The CDR3 length is 16 residues. The junction had 9 bases not matched to a gene; V was cut back by 4 bases and J by 1 base. Germline loops: CDR1 LNHNV, CDR2 YYDKDF (reference sequence). This CDR3 reads CATSTGRNRGNYGYTF. The CDR3 DNA sequence: TGTGCCACCAGCACAGGAAGAAACAGGGGTAACTATGGCTACACCTTC.

V gene TRBV5-1 combines with J gene TRBJ2-7; D perhaps matches TRBD2 (6 bases). V was clipped by 1 base and J by 3 bases, with 11 bases between them. The CDR3 contains 14 residues. CDR1 is SGHRS and CDR2 is YFSETQ in the germline V gene. CDR3 region: CASSLSGLNYEQYF. The CDR3 nucleotides read TGCGCCAGCAGCTTGAGTGGACTAAACTACGAGCAGTACTTC.

The V and J genes are TRBV5-1 and TRBJ2-5; 11 bases line up with TRBD1. CDR3 length: 13 amino acids. CDR1 SGHRS and CDR2 YFSETQ come from the germline V gene. The V segment lost 7 bases and the J segment 2 bases; nucleotides outside the gene matches: 1. CDR3 loop: CASGTGGQETQYF. For the CDR3, the DNA is TGCGCCAGCGGGACAGGGGGGCAAGAGACCCAGTACTTC.

The rearrangement links TRBV19 to TRBJ2-7, with 9 bases that match TRBD1. The germline CDR1 and CDR2 sequences are LNHDA and SQIVND (reference sequence). Germline trimming cut 5 bases from V and 9 bases from J; bases unmatched to any gene: 8. The CDR3 extends over 13 amino acids. CDR3 nucleotide sequence: TGTGCCAGTAGTGTCGCCGGGACAGGGAGGCAGTACTTC. Translating it yields CASSVAGTGRQYF.

J is TRBJ2-1 and V is TRBV19, with D unresolved. Germline V gives CDR1 LNHDA, CDR2 SQIVND (reference sequence). The CDR3 runs to 15 residues. The V gene lost 1 base and the J gene lost 3 bases, with 10 bases spanning the gap. The CDR3 coding sequence is TGTGCCAGTAGTATAGGAACAGCTATCTACAATGAGCAGTTCTTC. It encodes CASSIGTAIYNEQFF. The whole variable domain, remainder taken from reference TRBV19 and TRBJ2-1, is DGGITQSPKYLFRKEGQNVTLSCEQNLNHDAMYWYRQDPGQGLRLIYYSQIVNDFQKGDIAEGYSVSREKKESFPLTVTSAQKNPTAFYLCASSIGTAIYNEQFFGPGTRLTVL.

In this sample, this clone turned up once. V usage is TRBV7-9 and J usage is TRBJ2-6; D may be TRBD1 or TRBD2 (5 bases each). V was pared by 3 bases and J by 0 bases, with 12 bases between. The V gene's germline CDR1 is SEHNR and CDR2 FQNEAQ (reference sequence). The CDR3 contains 17 residues. DNA for the CDR3: TGTGCCAGCAGCTTCCGGGGCCTCCTCTCTGGGGCCAACGTCCTGACTTTC. Translation: CASSFRGLLSGANVLTF.

In its sample, this clone was seen a few times. The chain joins TRBV30 to TRBJ1-1; the match to TRBD1 covers 9 bases. Germline-derived CDR1 and CDR2 are GTSNPN and SVGIG (reference sequence). This CDR3 is built from 14 residues. Germline trimming cut 3 bases from V and 4 bases from J; bases unmatched to any gene: 6. The CDR3 region is CAWRPTGGLTEAFF. Here the CDR3 DNA reads TGTGCCTGGAGACCCACAGGGGGCCTCACTGAAGCTTTCTTT.

The rearrangement links TRBV5-1 to TRBJ2-7; TRBD2 matches 10 bases. CDR1 and CDR2 from the germline V gene are SGHRS and YFSETQ. This CDR3 spans 18 amino acids. The J segment lost 4 bases and the V segment lost 0 bases, leaving 13 bases of the junction unmatched. CDR3 in DNA: TGCGCCAGCAGCTTGGAGGCTAGCGGGAGTGGAGTGGGGTACGAGCAGTACTTC. This translates into CASSLEASGSGVGYEQYF.

The chain links TRBV7-9 to TRBJ1-4, with no clear D. The CDR3 loop spans 19 amino acids. The germline V gene has CDR1 SEHNR and CDR2 FQNEAQ (reference sequence). V lost 1 base and J lost 4, with 22 bases in between. CDR3 in amino acids: CASSLERGQALPLNEKLFF. Here the CDR3 DNA reads TGTGCCAGCAGCTTAGAGAGAGGTCAGGCGCTCCCCCTTAATGAAAAACTGTTTTTT. Supplemented by reference TRBV7-9 and TRBJ1-4, the full variable domain reads DTGVSQNPRHKITKRGQNVTFRCDPISEHNRLYWYRQTLGQGPEFLTYFQNEAQLEKSRLLSDRFSAERPKGSFSTLEIQRTEQGDSAMYLCASSLERGQALPLNEKLFFGSGTQLSVL.

The J gene is TRBJ1-1, the V gene TRBV7-2, with D uncertain. With 2 bases removed from V and 6 bases from J, the gap between germline ends came to 13 bases. Germline assignment: CDR1 SGHTA and CDR2 FQGNSA. The CDR3 is 14 residues long. The CDR3 is CASSLNYLRAEAFF. The CDR3, as DNA: TGTGCCAGCAGCTTAAACTATCTCCGGGCTGAAGCTTTCTTT.